Presented here are 8 T cell receptor beta chains from one specimen sequenced in a study of CDR3 diversity in severe acne (dated by TCRdb to about 2019). The library was prepared using PCR. Sequencing instrument: Illumina HiSeq 2000. TCRdb cleaned the public reads at Q25 with fastp, built clones with MiXCR and kept in-frame beta chains. Every distinct CDR3 protein forms one entry, paired with its most common genes and DNA. The sample data list roughly 81,000 distinct CDR3 sequences, and about 50% of these were observed just once. Over 9.5% of the sample is taken by the ten largest. Input material: blood. The receptors derive from a male donor in good health, serving as a control.

This clonotype was observed at least ten times. V and J are TRBV6-5 and TRBJ1-3, with D maybe TRBD1 (6 bases). The CDR3 length is 15 residues. Trimming stripped 0 bases from V and 3 bases from J, with 9 bases between. Per the germline V gene, CDR1 is MNHEY and CDR2 is SVGAGI. CDR3 nucleotides: TGTGCCAGCAGTTACTCGACAGGTTTTGGAAACACCATATATTTT. It codes for CASSYSTGFGNTIYF.

This clonotype has at least ten counts. The chain combines TRBV11-2 with TRBJ2-5; D uncertain. Between the trimmed V and J ends, which lost 5 bases and 2 bases, there was a span of 3 bases. CDR1 and CDR2 (germline): SGHAT, FQNNGV. CDR3 length: 11 residues. CDR3 in amino acids: CASSEQETQYF. CDR3 sequence (DNA): TGTGCCAGCAGCGAACAAGAGACCCAGTACTTC.

Regarding this clonotype: This may be a read error, as it is one base from a much larger clone. This chain links TRBV6-5 with TRBJ1-3; no clear D. V was trimmed by 11 bases and J by 8 bases, leaving 16 bases between them. Looked up from germline, CDR1 is MNHEY and CDR2 is SVGAGI. This CDR3 has 12 amino acids. Here the CDR3 DNA reads TGTGCCTGCACTAAAGATCGGCACACCATATATTTT. Residues: CACTKDRHTIYF.

CDR3 DNA sequence: TGTGCCAGCAGCTTAGACCGGGGGCTGTATTATGGCTACACCTTC. Translating it yields CASSLDRGLYYGYTF. The chain combines TRBV7-8 with TRBJ1-2; possible D gene TRBD1, 6 bases. V lost 1 base, J lost 5 bases, and 14 bases lay in between. Germline V lookup: CDR1 SGHVS, CDR2 FQNEAQ. This CDR3 spans 15 amino acids.

Details on this clonotype: Mismatch with germline at one junction end may stem from a read error. This rearrangement joins TRBV12-3 or TRBV12-4 to TRBJ2-4, with D possibly being TRBD1 or TRBD2 (7 bases each). The CDR3 runs 15 residues. This CDR3 reads CASSIQGGSKNIRYF. The CDR3 DNA sequence: TGCGCCAGCAGCATCCAGGGGGGGTCCAAAAACATTCGGTACTTC.

The V call is TRBV7-9, the J call TRBJ2-3, with 10 bases fitting TRBD2. Germline V gene data show CDR1 as SEHNR and CDR2 as FQNEAQ (reference sequence). This CDR3 is 16 amino acids long. With V trimmed by 5 bases and J by 2 bases, 7 bases remained unmatched. The CDR3 sequence is CASSAQLAGATDTQYF. Written as DNA, the CDR3 is TGTGCCAGCAGCGCTCAGCTAGCGGGAGCCACAGATACGCAGTATTTT.

The CDR3: CSASSPLTSGEQFF. The DNA for the CDR3 is TGCAGTGCCAGCAGCCCCTTGACTAGCGGAGAGCAGTTCTTC. The gene calls are TRBV20-1 and TRBJ2-1, with TRBD2 matching over 9 bases. CDR1 is DFQATT and CDR2 is SNEGSKA in the germline V gene (reference sequence). V lost 6 bases and J lost 10; bases outside the gene matches: 13. This CDR3 has 14 residues.

This clonotype was seen repeatedly, ten times or more. V usage is TRBV4-1 and J usage is TRBJ1-1; D is perhaps TRBD1 (6 bases). Between the trimmed V and J ends, which lost 1 base and 3 bases, there was a span of 12 bases. The length of the CDR3 is 15 residues. Germline CDR1 is MGHRA and CDR2 is YSYEKL. The DNA for the CDR3 is TGCGCCAGCAGCCAAGTTCAGGGGAGGTACACTGAAGCTTTCTTT. Translated: CASSQVQGRYTEAFF.